This T cell receptor (beta chain) appears in the sequencing data of a study of response to subunit inactivated influenza vaccine. TCRdb used MiXCR to reprocess the RT-PCR reads, holding one entry per CDR3 protein. The table records about 570,000 distinct CDR3 sequences, around 11% of them present only once. The table lists this clonotype with a few counts. V lost 4 bases, J lost 1 base, and 13 bases lay in between. This CDR3 spans 15 amino acids. CDR1 is MGHRA and CDR2 is YSYEKL in the germline V gene. These sequences were also reported in another study, on T cells expressing NK-cell markers. According to that study: The TCR beta cDNA came from 5'RACE template switching with UMIs. Of eight sequenced donors, seven were HCMV-seropositive and one HCMV-seronegative. The study found dominant NKG2C+ clonotypes at roughly 1.0-7.5% of CD8+ T cells in five or six donors.

This receptor was identified in a man between 50 and 59 years old who received an inactivated influenza vaccine. The chain carries TRBV4-1 and TRBJ1-1; D perhaps matches TRBD1 (6 bases). This specimen consisted of PBMCs from blood, obtained on the day of vaccination. DNA for the CDR3: TGCGCCAGCAGCCTGGGGGCTTCCGAGAACACTGAAGCTTTCTTT. This translates into CASSLGASENTEAFF.